A selection of T cell receptor beta chains follows, all from one sample in a study of T cell repertoires in aging, cancer and after chemotherapy. MiXCR, run by TCRdb on the multiplex PCR reads, gives a single entry per CDR3 protein. Of under 1,500 distinct CDR3 sequences in the sample, roughly a quarter were seen once. Material: blood. The receptors stem from a human donor with a solid tumor. Both conserved end residues are trimmed from each CDR3.

v_gene	CDR3aa
TRBV18	ASSPNEEDGYT
TRBV5-6	ASSWGTPGEQY
TRBV19	ASRTGDSNQPQH
TRBV10-1	ASSESTTAYEQY
TRBV10-1	ASSETGVGGELF
TRBV18	ASSPGQPGEYGYT
TRBV20-1	SAPMPPDTQY
TRBV6-1	ASEPGRRGRSYNEQF
TRBV12-3/TRBV12-4	ASSIFPYEQF
TRBV30	AWSGRGASGNTIY
TRBV5-4	ASSLGGGKETQY
TRBV10-2	ASSLIHRDGETGELF
TRBV18	ASSPRAGLDEKLF
TRBV7-9	ASSFSLSRDEQF
TRBV5-6	ASSSSGPGNTIY
TRBV29-1	SVAEGAGANVLT
TRBV7-3	ASSLGAGETQY
TRBV19	ASSSKTQGTEQY
TRBV6-6	ASSSPRTSGRAATTGELF
TRBV5-6	ASSGEKTGTYGYT
TRBV12-3/TRBV12-4	ASSLSRGSYGYT
TRBV5-1	ASSFSGTLLWEQY
TRBV20-1	SARFSGRNIQY
TRBV4-1	ATQGFGVNYGYT
TRBV6-5	AVSDREGSDTQY
TRBV5-1	ASSPSGDPWNEQF
TRBV11-3	ASSLQGKETQY
TRBV19	ASSILRGGSNEQF
TRBV28	ASRLPRAGRSSGYT
TRBV28	ASTRTDLNYGYT
TRBV20-1	SAREPGSGTEAF
TRBV7-3	ASSSTGGYEKLF
TRBV29-1	SVERTSAGELF
TRBV7-9	ASSFGQGNGYT
TRBV21-1	ASSKPGQNPPPTYEQY
TRBV18	ASSPEGASTDTQY
TRBV6-4	ASSHELAGVNEQF
TRBV24-1	ATSVSGNYGYT
TRBV5-1	ASSSGQLNTEAF
TRBV29-1	STGDSFYEQY
TRBV5-6	ASSLAQQEVSSTDTQY
TRBV19	ASSRTSGRAREQF
TRBV5-1	ASSPAGRVDTGELF
TRBV24-1	ATGGQNQPQH
TRBV11-2	ASSSQKASTDTQY
TRBV15	ATSRVHGDTIY
TRBV5-1	ASSPEGDQPQH
TRBV20-1	SAGVAGLEAEQY
TRBV6-5	ASSPELGGANVLT
TRBV24-1	ATSDHDNNYGYT
TRBV12-3/TRBV12-4	ASSLASHQPQH
TRBV9	ASSVPGSVNTGELF
TRBV5-4	ASSLVEAGEGYEQY